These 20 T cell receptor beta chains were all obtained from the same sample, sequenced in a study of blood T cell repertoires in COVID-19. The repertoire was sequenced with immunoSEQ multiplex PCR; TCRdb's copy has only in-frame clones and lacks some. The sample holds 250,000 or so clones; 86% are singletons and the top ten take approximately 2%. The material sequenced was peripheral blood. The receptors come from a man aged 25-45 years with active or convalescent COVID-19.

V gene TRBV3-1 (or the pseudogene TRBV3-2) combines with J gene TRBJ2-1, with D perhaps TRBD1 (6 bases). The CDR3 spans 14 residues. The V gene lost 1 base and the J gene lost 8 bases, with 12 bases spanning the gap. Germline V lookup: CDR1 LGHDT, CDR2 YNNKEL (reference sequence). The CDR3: CASSQVQGTDEQFF. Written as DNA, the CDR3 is TGTGCCAGCAGCCAAGTCCAGGGGACCGATGAGCAGTTCTTC.

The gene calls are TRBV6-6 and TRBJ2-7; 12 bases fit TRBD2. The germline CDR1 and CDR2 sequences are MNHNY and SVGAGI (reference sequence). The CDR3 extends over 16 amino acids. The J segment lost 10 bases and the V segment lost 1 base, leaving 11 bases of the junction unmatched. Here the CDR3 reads CASSYYPTSGGADQYF. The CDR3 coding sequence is TGTGCCAGCAGTTACTATCCGACTAGCGGGGGAGCCGATCAGTACTTC.

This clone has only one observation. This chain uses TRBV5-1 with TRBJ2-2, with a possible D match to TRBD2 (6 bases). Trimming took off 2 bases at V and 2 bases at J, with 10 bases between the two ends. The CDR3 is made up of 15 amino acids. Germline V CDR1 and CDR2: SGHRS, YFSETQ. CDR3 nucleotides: TGCGCCAGCAGCTTTAGCGGTTTAAACACCGGGGAGCTGTTTTTT. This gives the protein CASSFSGLNTGELFF.

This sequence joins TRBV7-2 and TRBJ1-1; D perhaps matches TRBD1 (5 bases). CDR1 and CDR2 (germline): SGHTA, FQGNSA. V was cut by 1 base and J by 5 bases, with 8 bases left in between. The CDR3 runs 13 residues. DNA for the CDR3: TGTGCCAGCAGCTTAGTAGGGGTTACTGAAGCTTTCTTT. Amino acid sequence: CASSLVGVTEAFF.

The CDR3 DNA reads as TGTGCCAGCAGTTTATCAGGGGGCTATAGCAATCAGCCCCAGCATTTT. Amino acid sequence: CASSLSGGYSNQPQHF. This chain links TRBV27 with TRBJ1-5, with TRBD1 matching over 7 bases. Unmatched junction bases numbered 2, after V lost 0 bases and J lost 0 bases. This CDR3 is built from 16 residues. The germline V gene has CDR1 MNHEY and CDR2 SMNVEV (reference sequence).

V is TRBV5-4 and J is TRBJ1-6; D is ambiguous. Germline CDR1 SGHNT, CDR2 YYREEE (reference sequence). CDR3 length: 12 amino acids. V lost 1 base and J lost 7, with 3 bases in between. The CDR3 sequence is CASSLSNSPLHF. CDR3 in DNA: TGTGCCAGCAGCTTGTCGAATTCACCCCTCCACTTT.

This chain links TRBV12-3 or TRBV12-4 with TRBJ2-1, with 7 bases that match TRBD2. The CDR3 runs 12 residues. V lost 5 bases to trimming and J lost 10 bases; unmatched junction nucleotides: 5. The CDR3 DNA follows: TGTGCCAGCAGTAACAACGGGGGGGAGCAGTTCTTC. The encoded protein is CASSNNGGEQFF.

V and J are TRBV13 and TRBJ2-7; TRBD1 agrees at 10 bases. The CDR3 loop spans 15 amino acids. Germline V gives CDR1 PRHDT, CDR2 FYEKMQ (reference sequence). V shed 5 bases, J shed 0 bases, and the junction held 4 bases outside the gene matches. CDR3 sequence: CASSLGQGGSYEQYF. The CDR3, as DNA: TGTGCCAGCAGCCTCGGACAGGGGGGCTCCTACGAGCAGTACTTC.

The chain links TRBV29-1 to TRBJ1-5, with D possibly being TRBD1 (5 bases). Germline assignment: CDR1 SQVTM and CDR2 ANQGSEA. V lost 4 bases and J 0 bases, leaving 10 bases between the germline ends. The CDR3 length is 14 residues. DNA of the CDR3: TGCAGCGTTGGACAGCTTAATAGCAATCAGCCCCAGCATTTT. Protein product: CSVGQLNSNQPQHF.

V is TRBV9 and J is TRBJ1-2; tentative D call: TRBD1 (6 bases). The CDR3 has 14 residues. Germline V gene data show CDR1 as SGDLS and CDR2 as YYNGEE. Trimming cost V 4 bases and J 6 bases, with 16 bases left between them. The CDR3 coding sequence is TGTGCCAGCAGCCCGGGGGGGCGGTACCATGGCTACACCTTC. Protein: CASSPGGRYHGYTF.

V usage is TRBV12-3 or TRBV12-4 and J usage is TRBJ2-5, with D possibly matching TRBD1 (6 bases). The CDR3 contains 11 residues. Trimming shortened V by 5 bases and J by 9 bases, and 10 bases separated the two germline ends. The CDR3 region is CASSRWGPQYF. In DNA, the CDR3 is TGTGCCAGCAGTAGGTGGGGGCCCCAGTACTTC.

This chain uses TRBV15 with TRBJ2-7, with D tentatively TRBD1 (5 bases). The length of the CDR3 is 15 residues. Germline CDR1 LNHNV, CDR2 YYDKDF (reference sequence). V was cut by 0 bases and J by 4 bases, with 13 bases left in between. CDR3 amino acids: CATSRDFDSQYEQYF. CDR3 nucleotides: TGTGCCACCAGCAGAGATTTCGACAGCCAGTACGAGCAGTACTTC.

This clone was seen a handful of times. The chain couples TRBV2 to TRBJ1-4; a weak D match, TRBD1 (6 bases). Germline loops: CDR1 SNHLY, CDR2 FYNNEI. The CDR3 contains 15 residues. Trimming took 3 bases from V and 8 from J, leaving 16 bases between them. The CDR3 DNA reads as TGTGCCAGCAGTGAGGACAGAAACTCTGGGGAAAAACTGTTTTTT. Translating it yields CASSEDRNSGEKLFF.

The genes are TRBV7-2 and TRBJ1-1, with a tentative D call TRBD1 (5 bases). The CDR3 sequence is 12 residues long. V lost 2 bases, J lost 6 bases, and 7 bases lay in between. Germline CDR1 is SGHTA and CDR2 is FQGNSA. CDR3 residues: CASSLQGSEAFF. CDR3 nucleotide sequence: TGTGCCAGCAGCTTACAGGGCTCTGAAGCTTTCTTT.

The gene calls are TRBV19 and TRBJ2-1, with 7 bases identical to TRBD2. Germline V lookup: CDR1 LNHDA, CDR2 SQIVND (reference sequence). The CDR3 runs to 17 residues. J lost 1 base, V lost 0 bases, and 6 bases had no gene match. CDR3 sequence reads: CASSIDPPAGSYNEQFF. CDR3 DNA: TGTGCCAGTAGTATAGACCCCCCAGCGGGGTCCTACAATGAGCAGTTCTTC.

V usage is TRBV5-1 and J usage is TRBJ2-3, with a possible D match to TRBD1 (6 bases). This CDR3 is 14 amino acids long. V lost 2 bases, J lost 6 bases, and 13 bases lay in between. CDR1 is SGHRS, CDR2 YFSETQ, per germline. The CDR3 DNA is TGCGCCAGCAGCTTTTGGGACAACGGGGATACGCAGTATTTT. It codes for CASSFWDNGDTQYF.

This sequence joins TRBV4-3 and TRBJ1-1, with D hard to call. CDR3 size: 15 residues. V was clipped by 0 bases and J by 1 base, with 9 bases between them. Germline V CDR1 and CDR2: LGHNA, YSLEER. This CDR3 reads CASSQDRGPNTEAFF. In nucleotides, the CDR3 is TGCGCCAGCAGCCAAGATCGAGGGCCGAACACTGAAGCTTTCTTT.

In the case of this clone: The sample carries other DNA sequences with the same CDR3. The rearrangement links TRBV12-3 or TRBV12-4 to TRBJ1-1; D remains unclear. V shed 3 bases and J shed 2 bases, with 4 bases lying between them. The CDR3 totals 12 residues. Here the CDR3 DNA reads TGTGCCAGCAGTTTTAGTAACACTGAAGCTTTCTTT. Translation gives CASSFSNTEAFF.

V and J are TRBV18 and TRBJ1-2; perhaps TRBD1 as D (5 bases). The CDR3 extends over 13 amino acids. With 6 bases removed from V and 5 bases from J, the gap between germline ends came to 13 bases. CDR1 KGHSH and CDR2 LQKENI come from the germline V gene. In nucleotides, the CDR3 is TGTGCCAGCTCCACCGGGGGGACGTATGGCTACACCTTC. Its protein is CASSTGGTYGYTF. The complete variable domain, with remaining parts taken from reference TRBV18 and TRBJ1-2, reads NAGVMQNPRHLVRRRGQEARLRCSPMKGHSHVYWYRQLPEEGLKFMVYLQKENIIDESGMPKERFSAEFPKEGPSILRIQQVVRGDSAAYFCASSTGGTYGYTFGSGTRLTVV.

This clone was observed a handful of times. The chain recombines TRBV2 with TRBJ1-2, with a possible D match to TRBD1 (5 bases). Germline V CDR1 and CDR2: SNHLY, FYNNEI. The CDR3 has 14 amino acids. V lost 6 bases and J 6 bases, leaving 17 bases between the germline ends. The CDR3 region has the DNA TGTGCCAGCAGAGTCTCGGGACTCCCTAATGGCTACACCTTC. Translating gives CASRVSGLPNGYTF. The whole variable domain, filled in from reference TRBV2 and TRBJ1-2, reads EPEVTQTPSHQVTQMGQEVILRCVPISNHLYFYWYRQILGQKVEFLVSFYNNEISEKSEIFDDQFSVERPDGSNFTLKIRSTKLEDSAMYFCASRVSGLPNGYTFGSGTRLTVV.